Each of the 8 T cell receptor beta chains below was sequenced from the same sample in a study of blood T cells in healthy people across ages (dated by TCRdb to between 2014 and 2017). The method was 5' RACE. Sequencing instrument: Illumina HiSeq 2500. The second PCR ran for roughly 7 to 11 cycles and used a J-beta primer mix along with a sample-barcoded 5' primer. TCRdb reworked the public reads: Q25 trimming with fastp, MiXCR clone assembly, productive beta chains retained. Here each entry gathers all rows of one CDR3 protein and keeps the most common genes and DNA. The sample profile shows about 1.8 million distinct CDR3 sequences; about 50% of them were found once. The leading ten clones occupy approximately 2.1% of the sample. Sequencing input: blood. The receptors were sampled from a woman aged 40-49 years in good health.

The chain couples TRBV20-1 to TRBJ2-7; D call uncertain. TRBJ2-5 explains the end of the DNA better; the J call may be wrong. The CDR3 is made up of 11 amino acids. From germline, CDR1 is DFQATT and CDR2 SNEGSKA (reference sequence). The CDR3 bases are TGCAGTGCTACCCGCCGGGAGACCCAGTACTTC. As protein: CSATRRETQYF.

The chain has TRBV20-1 and TRBJ1-2; the D gene is possibly TRBD1 (6 bases). CDR3 size: 14 residues. The germline CDR1 and CDR2 sequences are DFQATT and SNEGSKA (reference sequence). V was cut by 5 bases and J by 7 bases, with 20 bases left in between. The CDR3 region is CSAGAGAGGGGYTF. CDR3 nucleotide sequence: TGCAGTGCTGGAGCCGGAGCCGGGGGCGGTGGCTACACCTTC.

This clonotype showed up just a few times. V is TRBV15 and J is TRBJ2-7; D unclear. Per germline, CDR1 LNHNV and CDR2 YYDKDF (reference sequence). Trimming left V 0 bases short and J 2 bases short, with 11 bases between. The CDR3 spans 15 residues. This CDR3 reads CATSRDLGPTYEQYF. In nucleotides, the CDR3 is TGTGCCACCAGCAGAGATCTCGGGCCGACCTACGAGCAGTACTTC.

A single count supports this clonotype. V usage is TRBV28 and J usage is TRBJ1-1, with TRBD1 matching over 7 bases. Germline lookup yields CDR1 MDHEN and CDR2 SYDVKM. The V gene end was trimmed by 4 bases and the J gene end by 6 bases; junction bases not matched to a gene: 8. CDR3 length: 14 residues. CDR3 protein: CASSSGDRYAEAFF. Here the CDR3 DNA reads TGTGCCAGCAGTTCCGGGGACAGATACGCTGAAGCTTTCTTT.

Concerning this clonotype itself: One junction end disagrees with the germline gene, perhaps due to a read error. The chain is built from TRBV28 and TRBJ2-3, with 7 bases identical to TRBD1. Germline V gene lookup returns CDR1 MDHEN and CDR2 SYDVKM. This CDR3 region has 18 residues. The CDR3, as DNA: TGTACCAGCAGCCGACCCCCACCCAGGGGGAAAATCACAGATACGCAGTATTTT. Translated, it gives CTSSRPPPRGKITDTQYF.

The chain combines TRBV25-1 with TRBJ2-1, with D perhaps TRBD2 (5 bases). V lost 6 bases and J lost 3, with 9 bases in between. The CDR3 consists of 13 residues. Germline V gives CDR1 MGHDK, CDR2 SYGVNS. This CDR3 reads CASSGVGYNEQFF. For the CDR3, the DNA is TGTGCCAGCAGCGGGGTTGGCTACAATGAGCAGTTCTTC. The whole variable domain, remainder taken from reference TRBV25-1 and TRBJ2-1, is EADIYQTPRYLVIGTGKKITLECSQTMGHDKMYWYQQDPGMELHLIHYSYGVNSTEKGDLSSESTVSRIRTEHFPLTLESARPSHTSQYLCASSGVGYNEQFFGPGTRLTVL.

The chain uses TRBV5-1 and TRBJ2-1; 13 nucleotides agree with TRBD2. The CDR3 extends over 14 amino acids. The germline CDR1 and CDR2 sequences are SGHRS and YFSETQ. Germline trimming cut 6 bases from V and 7 bases from J; bases unmatched to any gene: 4. The DNA of the CDR3 is TGCGCCAGCATTGAGACTAGCGGGGGGAATGAGCAGTTCTTC. Translating it yields CASIETSGGNEQFF.

V gene TRBV7-2 combines with J gene TRBJ1-6; possibly TRBD1 for D (5 bases). CDR3 length: 18 residues. Germline assignment: CDR1 SGHTA and CDR2 FQGNSA. The V and J ends lost 5 bases and 2 bases respectively, with 19 bases between them. CDR3 in amino acids: CASSRNTGGGAYNSPLHF. CDR3 in DNA: TGTGCCAGCAGCCGAAACACCGGTGGGGGGGCCTATAATTCACCCCTCCACTTT.